Sequencing of this T cell receptor beta chain was carried out in a study of shared clonotypes between healthy human individuals. Naive-designated CD8 cells lacked CD45RO, were positively enriched for CCR7, and omitted terminally differentiated effector memory CD45RA+ cells. With 4 bases removed from V and 0 bases from J, the gap between germline ends came to 7 bases. Germline-derived CDR1 and CDR2 are MNHEY and SVGAGI. The CDR3 loop spans 14 amino acids. Assay used: immunoSEQ multiplex PCR; TCRdb lists only in-frame clones, some missing. Of nearly 2 million clones detected, around 96% appear once; the ten largest clones hold roughly 1%.

The sequencing sample was made of naive CD8+ T cells sorted from blood. The source is a man younger than 30 in good health. The V and J genes are TRBV6-5 and TRBJ1-3; D is unresolved. CDR3 residues: CASSSWASGNTIYF. The CDR3 DNA reads as TGTGCCAGCAGTTCGTGGGCCTCTGGAAACACCATATATTTT.